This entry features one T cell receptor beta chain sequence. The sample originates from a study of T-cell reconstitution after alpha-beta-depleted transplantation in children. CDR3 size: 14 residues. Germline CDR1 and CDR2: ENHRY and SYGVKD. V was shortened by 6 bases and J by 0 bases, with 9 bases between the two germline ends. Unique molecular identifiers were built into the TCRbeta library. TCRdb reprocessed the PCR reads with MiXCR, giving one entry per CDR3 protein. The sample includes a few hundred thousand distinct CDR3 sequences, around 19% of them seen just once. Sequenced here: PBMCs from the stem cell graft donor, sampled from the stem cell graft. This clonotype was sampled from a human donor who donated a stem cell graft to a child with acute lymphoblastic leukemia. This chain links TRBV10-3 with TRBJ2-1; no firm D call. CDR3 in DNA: TGTGCCATCAGCAAATCAAGCTCCTACAATGAGCAGTTCTTC. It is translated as CAISKSSSYNEQFF.